This T cell receptor beta chain stems from a study of technical replicates of blood from a few donors (dated by TCRdb to 2016 to 2017). The library came from the immunoSEQ multiplex PCR assay. TCRdb retrieved this table from immuneACCESS and kept in-frame rearrangements only. Not all clones are present; in checked studies, unresolved V genes account for under half, and no reason is known for the remainder. Present in this sample are about 83,000 clones, roughly 94% of which were seen just once. The ten largest clones take up 0.25% of the sample. As regards this clone: The target of this receptor is not known. Per-base quality was not reported, and no clone a single base away is much larger than it.

Sequenced material: T cells isolated from PBMCs. This clonotype originated in a human donor in good health.

The CDR3 protein: CASSPLDLLAVTYNEQFF. The DNA sequence reads TGTGCCAGCAGCCCATTAGATTTACTAGCGGTGACCTACAATGAGCAGTTCTTC. Here the chain combines TRBV7-2 and TRBJ2-1; 8 central bases correspond to TRBD2. The germline V gene sets CDR1 to SGHTA and CDR2 to FQGNSA. The CDR3 measures 18 amino acids from cysteine to phenylalanine. Left in the record is the CDR3 DNA by itself, 54 bases read in frame from the first base. The germline V end is reduced by 5 bases and the J end by 2 bases; junction bases left unmatched: 14.